This entry is about one T cell receptor (beta chain). All of the isolated RNA was reverse transcribed, so expressed TCRB transcripts were sequenced. TCRdb's copy holds only in-frame clones and misses some; the assay was immunoSEQ multiplex PCR. The data show 200,000 to 250,000 clones, with 11% seen just once and 1% to 1.5% held by the top ten. This entry is derived from a study of beta chain features in type 1 diabetes. The sample taken for sequencing was central memory CD4+ T cells from blood. This clonotype was obtained from a young man in good health.

This CDR3 reads CASSINSPSDTQYF. DNA for the CDR3: TGTGCCAGTAGTATTAACTCGCCTTCTGATACGCAGTATTTT. The J gene is TRBJ2-3, the V gene TRBV19; D is unresolved. The CDR3 runs to 14 residues. Trimming removed 3 bases from V and 6 bases from J, with 13 bases in between. From germline, CDR1 is LNHDA and CDR2 SQIVND (reference sequence).